This TCR beta chain came from a study of cytomegalovirus exposure and HLA in healthy donors (dated by TCRdb to 2016 to 2017). Looking at the study overall: In an earlier analysis of some 610 of the donors, 276 Gb of sequence data and 90 million to 130 million unique TCR beta sequences from about 180 million T cells were reported. An early release covering more than 500 HLA-typed donors comprised approximately 290 gigabases of sequencing data and about 90 million unique TCR sequences. The genetic ancestry cluster associated with self-reported Caucasian donors included over 65% of the roughly 360 genotyped donors. The study aimed to test whether signatures of past pathogen exposure could be identified by cataloging public T cell receptors. Using immunosequencing, the study profiled T cell repertoires from around 670 subjects and related those repertoires to cytomegalovirus serostatus. Along with the roughly 710-subject first cohort, a separate validation cohort of around 110 different subjects was used. To predict cytomegalovirus infection status, the study brought together high-throughput TCR immunosequencing, statistical association of individual TCRs with disease status, and machine learning. A later analysis re-analyzed previously published TCR beta repertoires from approximately 670 donors and added high-resolution HLA genotyping to study TCR occurrence patterns. In the later analysis, no new phenotypic data were used to find candidate immune exposures; instead, reliance was placed on TCR beta sequences and their occurrence across donors. In an earlier analysis of a few hundred of the donors, high-throughput TCR beta sequencing was used to judge whether each TCR beta V gene segment behaved as functional or pseudogenic. Donor age, sex, ethnicity and CMV serostatus were compiled alongside the repertoire data. A later genetic analysis took genome-wide SNP genotypes for about three fifths of the 666 donors and used that subset as a discovery cohort. Every repertoire in the discovery cohort had been generated on one and the same sequencing platform. Both class I and class II loci were covered by HLA typing, at four-digit resolution. The number of typed donors differed by locus: about 629-640 for A, B, C, DRB1 and DQB1; 500 to 550 for DQA1; 606 for DPA1; and some 450 for DPB1. Roughly 5 DR-DQ haplotypes were handled as single units for association and clustering, since linkage in the cohort was strong. Among roughly 400 genotyped donors of the cohort, an average of roughly 240,000 unique TCR beta nucleotide sequences were sequenced per donor, roughly 20% of them non-productive. The paper's findings and limits, for the study overall: Presence/absence analyses assumed roughly uniform sequencing depth across donors, an assumption that may not hold. The authors suggested that the approach could potentially be extended to other disease states and immunological phenotypes. A further reported finding was that TCR beta sequences accurately predicted the HLA-A and HLA-B alleles for most subjects in the first cohort. Broadly in line with IMGT annotations, most TCR beta V segments showed up in productive rearrangements about 90% or about 30% of the time in an earlier analysis of about 500 of the donors. When HLA alleles, especially DR and DQ, strongly co-occurred, TCR associations were difficult to assign to individual alleles. In a later analysis, the rate of TCR association differed among HLA loci, with DRB1 alleles having the most associated TCRs and HLA-C alleles having the fewest. In a later genetic analysis, fewer N-insertions in productive TCRs were reported among donors in an Asian-associated ancestry cluster than the roughly 700-donor mean. The cohort was sequenced for TCR beta chains only, and without alpha or paired-chain data the features that could be detected were limited. Several of the top co-occurrence clusters appeared to be linked to parvovirus B19, influenza, CMV and Epstein-Barr virus, according to a later analysis. Linkage disequilibrium might explain the correlated functional status among segregating V segments, but an unknown experimental factor could not be excluded. Specific HLA alleles were associated with 15,000 to 20,000 TCR beta sequences at a false discovery rate of 0.05 in a later analysis. A cluster of highly shared sequence variants was judged likely to represent a technical artifact of the sequencing pipeline. The study gave a list of roughly 150 TCR beta chains associated with cytomegalovirus. Because counts were too low, approximately 15 rarely observed V segments, including chromosome 9 orphons, were excluded from the earlier analysis of fewer than 650 of the donors. While some public TCRs were present in many individuals, most TCR sequences turned up only very rarely across donors. A later analysis found that HLA-associated TCR beta chains were more clonally expanded and had lower generation probabilities than equally common non-associated chains. In vitro tests confirmed that a few of the cytomegalovirus-associated TCR beta chains recognize cytomegalovirus antigens. A later genetic analysis associated a missense DCLRE1C variant with V-gene and J-gene trimming of TCR beta chains, and an independent cohort replicated the association. CMV serostatus was the only immune exposure information available for the cohort. In a later analysis, most CMV-associated TCR beta chains were found to appear HLA-restricted, with HLA associations seemingly driven largely by CMV exposure. Some IMGT-functional V segments, including TRBV6-2 and TRBV6-3, could not be distinguished by the 87-base-pair reads and were therefore excluded. Because some donors lacked HLA typing at each locus, the association tests relied only on the typed subset. Cytomegalovirus status was reported to be diagnosed by the classifier with high specificity and sensitivity in both the original and validation cohorts.

This clone was observed a single time. Its antigen target is currently unknown. The record has no base qualities; no much larger clone is one base away. In total, 500 to 700 healthy bone marrow donors made up the cohort. At the time of sampling, every cohort member was nominally healthy, though immune exposures that went unrecorded were likely present. The donor was CMV seropositive and was included in the group of 290 or so seropositive cohort members. Every donor gave a peripheral blood sample, and the peripheral blood mononuclear cells from that sample were used for TCR beta sequencing. Genomic DNA was extracted from the blood cell samples with the Qiagen DNeasy Blood Extraction Kit. Library preparation was by the immunoSEQ multiplex PCR assay. For the multiplex PCR, a mixture combining 60 forward primers for TCR Vbeta segments and 13 reverse primers for TCR Jbeta segments was used. Amplification of the CDR3 region of rearranged TCR beta genes was performed with a multiplex PCR assay on genomic DNA. Amplified TCR beta libraries were sequenced as 87-base-pair reads on the Illumina HiSeq System. In the source study's methods: A later analysis tallied tens of millions of unique TCR beta chains across the 640 or so repertoires, and around 10 million of those chains were shared by two or more donors. A nearest-neighbor algorithm error-corrected the raw reads and collapsed the reads into unique sequences, merging closely related sequences to remove PCR and sequencing errors. V, D and J gene segments were assigned by aligning CDR3 sequences to IMGT reference sequences. For a sequence to be retained, at least a six-nucleotide match to both a V gene segment and a J gene segment was required. Rearrangements were called productive when the CDR3 lacked stop codons and stayed in frame with V and J; all others were non-productive. CDR3 was defined according to IMGT convention as the region running from the second conserved V-encoded cysteine to the conserved J-encoded phenylalanine. The earlier analysis of 587 of the donors excluded any sequence lacking an unambiguous match to a single V gene segment. An earlier analysis of just under 600 of the donors called V segments functional above 56.7% productive rearrangements and segregating when the between-donor standard deviation exceeded 5%. To diagnose cytomegalovirus status from the catalog of TCR beta chain sequences, a statistical classification framework was built. In a later analysis, TCR nucleotide sequences were compared against IMGT/GENE-DB human TR gene sequences so that V and J genes could be assigned. Using the TCRdist pipeline, a later analysis assigned CDR3 sequences along with most-parsimonious VDJ recombination scenarios. In a later analysis, each TCR beta chain was defined by its CDR3 amino acid sequence together with its V-gene family, and reads lacking a unique V-gene family were excluded. A later analysis removed 592 highly shared, low-generation-probability nucleotide sequences to deal with suspected cross-contamination and a sequencing artifact. For each public chain, a later analysis derived a clonal expansion index from normalized ranks of inferred template counts within each repertoire. In a later analysis, generation probabilities were computed with a VDJ recombination model fitted to out-of-frame rearrangements, and the resulting probabilities were checked against IGoR. In a later analysis, hypergeometric tests were used to score TCR-TCR, TCR-HLA and TCR-CMV co-occurrence, with a repertoire-size bias correction applied to TCR pairs. A later analysis estimated false discovery rates by permuting HLA or CMV assignments 20 times. A later analysis grouped co-occurring TCRs with DBSCAN, adding TCRdist sequence similarity when clustering within HLA-allele-positive subsets. For co-occurrence clustering, repertoires with fewer than 30,000 or more than 120,000 public chains were excluded, along with a handful of repertoires with anomalous nucleotide sharing. Drawn from immuneACCESS, this table holds only the in-frame rearrangements with V and J called that TCRdb kept. Clones are partly lost; checked studies trace under half to an unresolved V gene and leave the rest unexplained. V and J calls and clone size are given by that table; D and trimming were obtained from the DNA. The sample yields some 180,000 clones; around 88% were counted once. The ten largest clones capture 1.5% to 2% of the sample.

CDR1 ENHRY and CDR2 SYGVKD are derived from the germline V gene. The cysteine opens and the phenylalanine closes a CDR3 of 17 amino acids. Solely the CDR3 DNA is kept, with 51 bases framed from the first base. V loses 3 bases at its end and J loses 0 bases; junction bases beyond the gene matches: 9. The chain joins TRBV10-3 to TRBJ1-1; 8 central nucleotides agree with TRBD1. What was sequenced was PBMCs. This sequence was found in a man aged 40-50 years in good health and CMV-seropositive. Here is the DNA: TGTGCCATCAGTGATAGGGAGACAGGGGATTTGAACACTGAAGCTTTCTTT. It encodes CAISDRETGDLNTEAFF.